Listed below are T cell receptor beta chains from one sample, sequenced in a study of type 1 and type 2 diabetes patients. TCRdb re-called the multiplex PCR reads through MiXCR, storing one row per CDR3 protein. The data contain some 250,000 distinct CDR3 sequences, more than 45% of them singletons. Sequenced input: peripheral blood mononuclear cells (PBMCs). Receptors originate from a man between 18 and 29 years old with type 2 diabetes. Both conserved end residues are part of each CDR3. D genes are given only for firm matches. Clone size, where shown, is once, few, many, or a class for clones that have expanded.

TRBV29-1	NA	TRBJ2-7	few	TGCAGCGTTGAAGAGGAGTACGAGCAGTACTTC	CSVEEEYEQYF
TRBV6-2/TRBV6-3	NA	TRBJ2-1	NA	TGTGCCAGCGGGGTAGGGAGCTCCTACAATGAGCAGTTCTTC	CASGVGSSYNEQFF
TRBV7-9	TRBD2	TRBJ2-7	few	TGTGCCAGCAGCTCAAGCGGGGTGGACGAGCAGTACTTC	CASSSSGVDEQYF
TRBV15	NA	TRBJ2-1	NA	TGTGCCACCAGCAGAGAGGACAGCCGCTCCTACAATGAGCAGTTCTTC	CATSREDSRSYNEQFF
TRBV20-1	NA	TRBJ2-2	few	TGCAGTGCTAGGAGGCCCCTTCAGACCGGGGAGCTGTTTTTT	CSARRPLQTGELFF
TRBV6-6	NA	TRBJ2-3	many	TGTGCCAGCAGTTCTTCATCAGATACGCAGTATTTT	CASSSSSDTQYF
TRBV4-1	NA	TRBJ2-7	few	TGCGCCAGCAGCCACACTGTGGACAGCACCTACGAGCAGTACTTC	CASSHTVDSTYEQYF
TRBV5-1	NA	TRBJ1-2	NA	TGCGCCAGCGCTGGGACGGCGCCTAACTATGGCTACACCTTC	CASAGTAPNYGYTF
TRBV7-2	NA	TRBJ2-7	NA	TGTGCCAGCAGCTTAAGGCACGAGCAGTACTTC	CASSLRHEQYF
TRBV19	TRBD1	TRBJ1-2	few	TGTGCCAGTAGTAAAGACAGGGTTGCCTATGGCTACACCTTC	CASSKDRVAYGYTF
TRBV10-3	NA	TRBJ2-5	many	TGTGCCATCAGTGAGTCGGGGGGACCCCAAGAGACCCAGTACTTC	CAISESGGPQETQYF
TRBV25-1	NA	TRBJ1-5	few	TGTGCCAGCAGATTTCAGGGTAGAGGGCAGCCCCAGCATTTT	CASRFQGRGQPQHF
TRBV7-2	NA	TRBJ2-1	NA	TGTGCCAGCAGCTCACAAATCCGGGACACCTACAATGAGCAGTTCTTC	CASSSQIRDTYNEQFF
TRBV4-2	NA	TRBJ2-1	NA	TGTGCCAGCAGCCAACTAAGAAACAATGAGCAGTTCTTC	CASSQLRNNEQFF
TRBV30	TRBD1	TRBJ1-2	NA	TGTGCCTGGAGTGTACCGGTGCCGCTACTCGACAGGGTCTATGGCTACACCTTC	CAWSVPVPLLDRVYGYTF
TRBV7-7	NA	TRBJ1-1	NA	TGTGCCAGCAGCTCCCCTGGGCCCGCGGGCACTGAAGCTTTCTTT	CASSSPGPAGTEAFF
TRBV5-1	NA	TRBJ2-7	NA	TGCGCCAGCAGGGGGCAGGAGGGCGAGCAGTACTTC	CASRGQEGEQYF
TRBV20-1	NA	TRBJ2-7	NA	TGCAGTGCTGGGAGAGGGACAAGTGACTACGAGCAGTACTTC	CSAGRGTSDYEQYF
TRBV20-1	TRBD2	TRBJ2-1	few	TGCAGTGCTAGTAGGCGACTAGCAACCTACAATGAGCAGTTCTTC	CSASRRLATYNEQFF
TRBV7-8	TRBD2	TRBJ2-1	NA	TGTGCCAGCAGCTTACTAAGCGGGGGCAGGGACAATGAGCAGTTCTTC	CASSLLSGGRDNEQFF
TRBV6-5	NA	TRBJ1-5	NA	TGTGCCAGCAGTCCTTTTGGAGGGGACGATCAGCCCCAGCATTTT	CASSPFGGDDQPQHF
TRBV27	TRBD2	TRBJ2-7	NA	TGTGCCAGCAGTCCCGAAACGCGCGGGAGGGTCTACGAGCAGTACTTC	CASSPETRGRVYEQYF
TRBV7-2	NA	TRBJ2-3	once	TGTGCCAGCAGCTTAGAATGGCGGGACACAGATACGCAGTATTTT	CASSLEWRDTDTQYF
TRBV7-9	NA	TRBJ2-6	NA	TGTGCCAGCACAGGGGCCTCTGGGGCCAACGTCCTGACTTTC	CASTGASGANVLTF
TRBV27	NA	TRBJ1-1	NA	TGTGCCAGCAGTTTCGATGGGGGAAACACTGAAGCTTTCTTT	CASSFDGGNTEAFF
TRBV20-1	TRBD1	TRBJ1-2	few	TGCAGTGCTACGCGGACAGGGAATCTCTATGGCTACACCTTC	CSATRTGNLYGYTF
TRBV7-2	NA	TRBJ1-2	NA	TGTGCCAGCAGCTTAGGTCCCACGGCGGGGGTAGGTGGCTACACCTTC	CASSLGPTAGVGGYTF
TRBV12-3/TRBV12-4	TRBD1	TRBJ2-7	few	TGTGCCAGCAGGCCGGGACAGGGCCGTTACGAGCAGTACTTC	CASRPGQGRYEQYF
TRBV6-6	NA	TRBJ1-2	few	TGTGCCAGCACCCCCCCGGCGGGAGGCTACACCTTC	CASTPPAGGYTF
TRBV6-1	NA	TRBJ1-5	NA	TGTGCCAGCAGTTTCCGAACCCCGGAAAATCAGCCCCAGCATTTT	CASSFRTPENQPQHF
TRBV7-3	NA	TRBJ2-2	NA	TGTGCCAGCAGCTTAACGGGCGGAAGTCCCGGGGAGCTGTTTTTT	CASSLTGGSPGELFF
TRBV9	TRBD2	TRBJ2-2	NA	TGTGCCAGCAGCGGCGGGGGTGCAGACACCGGGGAGCTGTTTTTT	CASSGGGADTGELFF
TRBV24-1	NA	TRBJ1-5	NA	TGTGCCACCAGTCGGGCTAATAGCACTCAGCCCCAGCATTTT	CATSRANSTQPQHF
TRBV10-2	NA	TRBJ2-6	few	TGCGCCAGCAGCCCTGGGGCAACTGGGGCCAACGTCCTGACTTTC	CASSPGATGANVLTF
TRBV20-1	NA	TRBJ2-7	NA	TGCAGTGCTAGCGGGAGAGGGCAGTCCTACGAGCAGTACTTC	CSASGRGQSYEQYF
TRBV10-1	NA	TRBJ2-1	few	TGCGCCAGCAGTTCGACGACGCGTGAGCAGTTCTTC	CASSSTTREQFF
TRBV19	NA	TRBJ2-7	few	TGTGCCAGTAGTATAACGGGATCGGGAATCACCTACGAGCAGTACTTC	CASSITGSGITYEQYF